Here is one T cell receptor (beta chain) with its context. Its antigen is unidentified. About 100,000 TCR templates underwent assay in every sample. TCRdb keeps only in-frame clones here, not all; method: immunoSEQ multiplex PCR. The table lists some 110,000 clones, over 85% of them singletons. The data stem from a study of siplizumab effects on memory and regulatory T cells. Study-wide results and limits: Proliferating Tregs in siplizumab cultures were never verified as suppressive. Phenotypic classification as naive or memory proved unattainable for roughly 75-97% of proliferating CD4+ or CD8+ clones. Greater diversity than memory cells seemed evident in naive T cells, which also appeared to be major alloresponse contributors.

The CDR3 length is 15 residues. Germline CDR1 SGDLS, CDR2 YYNGEE. The V gene end was trimmed by 0 bases and the J gene end by 1 base; junction bases not matched to a gene: 1. V gene TRBV9 combines with J gene TRBJ2-5; 9 bases match TRBD2. The sequence derives from a human donor in good health. Input material: Tregs sorted from blood. CDR3 protein: CASSVGSGGQETQYF. The CDR3 nucleotides are TGTGCCAGCAGCGTAGGTAGCGGGGGCCAAGAGACCCAGTACTTC.